The clone carrying this TCR beta chain was observed a few times. Germline V gene sequence: CDR1 SEHNR, CDR2 FQNEAQ (reference sequence). This CDR3 is built from 18 residues. V gave up 0 bases and J gave up 2 bases, with 17 bases separating them. The sample belongs to a study of blood T cell repertoires in COVID-19. About the research overall: Sites across the United States, Italy and Spain contributed samples from acute and convalescent COVID-19. From T cells, B-cell-depleted T cells, or PBMCs came the material, which was cDNA or gDNA.

How the authors handled the data: Cell counts per sample came from amplifying reference gene primers. Only in-frame clones appear in the TCRdb table, and some are missing; sequencing was by immunoSEQ multiplex PCR. That table is the source of V, J and clone size, and D and trimming were worked out from the DNA. The sample carries about 170,000 clones, about 86% recorded once. J is TRBJ1-5 and V is TRBV7-9; no definite D call. This TCR came from a man between 18 and 29 years old with active or convalescent COVID-19. The specimen sequenced was peripheral blood. CDR3: CASSLALTGRIGNQPQHF. The CDR3 DNA is TGTGCCAGCAGCTTAGCTCTCACGGGGAGGATTGGCAATCAGCCCCAGCATTTT.